Listed below are T cell receptor beta chains from one sample, sequenced in a study of regulatory T cells in long-lasting Graves disease. TCRdb called the multiplex PCR reads again in MiXCR, with one record for every CDR3 protein. The table lists over 500,000 distinct CDR3 sequences, roughly 15% of them singletons, with about 17% in the top ten. This same sample was also taken into another study, of T cells in Graves' hyperthyroidism and ophthalmopathy.

The sample was peripheral blood mononuclear cells (PBMCs), taken at new diagnosis, from a patient treated with antithyroid drugs. The source is a woman in her thirties with Graves disease. CDR3s include the opening cysteine and the closing phenylalanine or tryptophan. The D gene is left open where the match is weak. Not all rows give a size; the values are once, few, many and, for expanded clones, a class.

D,V,size,J,length,CDR3,DNA
TRBD2,TRBV11-2,.,TRBJ2-5,19,CASSTIFGRTSGTQETQYF,TGTGCCAGCAGCACAATCTTCGGCCGGACTAGCGGGACACAAGAGACCCAGTACTTC
.,TRBV9,.,TRBJ2-7,15,CASSVGTAPWDEQYF,TGTGCCAGCAGCGTAGGGACAGCCCCTTGGGACGAGCAGTACTTC
.,TRBV10-2,.,TRBJ1-2,13,CASSGTRDGGYTF,TGCGCCAGCTCAGGGACTCGGGACGGTGGCTACACCTTC
.,TRBV27,.,TRBJ1-5,14,CATGAPGSFQPQHF,TGTGCCACCGGGGCCCCGGGGAGTTTTCAGCCCCAGCATTTT
.,TRBV12-3/TRBV12-4,many,TRBJ2-7,15,CASSSYRILAAEQYF,TGTGCCAGCAGTTCATACAGGATTCTTGCCGCCGAGCAGTACTTC
.,TRBV13,few,TRBJ2-5,14,CASSLVKVGRTQYF,TGTGCCAGCAGCTTAGTAAAGGTGGGGAGGACCCAGTACTTC
.,TRBV6-1,few,TRBJ1-2,14,CASFRRERYYGYTF,TGTGCCAGCTTCAGAAGGGAAAGGTATTATGGCTACACCTTC
TRBD1,TRBV11-2,few,TRBJ2-7,15,CASSFLTGGGYEQYF,TGTGCCAGCAGCTTCCTGACAGGGGGTGGCTACGAGCAGTACTTC
.,TRBV12-3/TRBV12-4,many,TRBJ2-7,16,CASSSRPRRTGNEQYF,TGTGCCAGCAGCTCCCGGCCCCGGAGAACGGGAAACGAGCAGTACTTC
.,TRBV24-1,.,TRBJ2-1,16,CATSDLDTERYNEQFF,TGTGCCACCAGTGATTTGGACACGGAGCGCTACAATGAGCAGTTCTTC
.,TRBV10-2,.,TRBJ1-3,13,CASSAFSGNTIYF,TGCGCCAGTTCCGCCTTCTCTGGAAACACCATATATTTT
TRBD1,TRBV5-1,few,TRBJ2-7,16,CASSLLAGTGADEQYF,TGCGCCAGCAGCTTGTTGGCCGGGACAGGGGCCGACGAGCAGTACTTC
.,TRBV28,many,TRBJ2-2,15,CASSFGRLDTGELFF,TGTGCCAGCAGTTTCGGGCGGCTCGACACCGGGGAGCTGTTTTTT
.,TRBV19,.,TRBJ2-1,14,CASSSLDRYNEQFF,TGTGCCAGTAGTTCCTTGGACAGATACAATGAGCAGTTCTTC
.,TRBV7-9,few,TRBJ2-7,14,CASSLAGTRPEQYF,TGTGCCAGCAGCTTAGCGGGGACCAGACCCGAGCAGTACTTC
.,TRBV2,many,TRBJ1-4,14,CASSDLGRIEKLFF,TGTGCCAGCAGTGACCTGGGGAGGATAGAAAAACTGTTTTTT
TRBD2,TRBV10-1,.,TRBJ2-1,13,CASSPGLAGEQFF,TGCGCCAGCAGCCCCGGACTAGCAGGGGAGCAGTTCTTC
TRBD2,TRBV20-1,.,TRBJ2-3,14,CSAASGSATDTQYF,TGCAGTGCAGCGAGCGGGAGCGCCACAGATACGCAGTATTTT
TRBD2,TRBV12-3/TRBV12-4,.,TRBJ2-2,17,CASSSGTSGRVTGELFF,TGTGCCAGCAGTTCCGGGACTAGCGGGAGGGTCACCGGGGAGCTGTTTTTT
.,TRBV7-3,many,TRBJ1-1,13,CASSNRRNTEAFF,TGTGCCAGCAGCAACCGGCGGAACACTGAAGCTTTCTTT
TRBD2,TRBV5-1,.,TRBJ2-7,15,CASSLGQRGNDEQYF,TGCGCCAGCAGCTTGGGTCAGCGGGGTAACGACGAGCAGTACTTC
.,TRBV7-2,many,TRBJ2-2,15,CASSLGRWNTGELFF,TGTGCCAGCAGCTTAGGGCGGTGGAACACCGGGGAGCTGTTTTTT
TRBD2,TRBV2,.,TRBJ2-1,15,CASSELWLAGGRQFF,TGTGCCAGCAGTGAGTTATGGCTAGCGGGAGGTCGGCAGTTCTTC
.,TRBV28,many,TRBJ1-1,16,CASHSMAGIMNTEAFF,TGTGCCAGCCACAGCATGGCAGGCATCATGAACACTGAAGCTTTCTTT
TRBD2,TRBV19,.,TRBJ2-3,15,CASTETSGRTDTQYF,TGTGCCAGTACCGAGACTAGCGGGCGCACAGATACGCAGTATTTT
TRBD2,TRBV20-1,.,TRBJ2-7,14,CSAGERGPTYEQYF,TGCAGTGCTGGTGAGCGGGGTCCGACCTACGAGCAGTACTTC
TRBD1,TRBV5-1,.,TRBJ2-2,15,CASSLRIGGGGELFF,TGCGCCAGCAGCTTGCGGATAGGGGGCGGCGGGGAGCTGTTTTTT
.,TRBV28,many,TRBJ1-1,10,CASSQAEAFF,TGTGCCAGCAGTCAGGCTGAAGCTTTCTTT
.,TRBV28,many,TRBJ2-2,14,CASSYWGQTGELFF,TGTGCCAGCAGTTACTGGGGGCAAACCGGGGAGCTGTTTTTT
.,TRBV28,many,TRBJ1-4,17,CASSLGLTAGAMEKLFF,TGTGCCAGCAGTTTGGGGCTGACAGCCGGGGCGATGGAAAAACTGTTTTTT
.,TRBV29-1,few,TRBJ2-3,12,CSVGEERATQYF,TGCAGCGTTGGTGAAGAACGAGCTACGCAGTATTTT
TRBD2,TRBV7-3,many,TRBJ2-7,15,CASSAVAGGSYEQYF,TGTGCCAGCAGCGCCGTAGCGGGAGGCTCCTACGAGCAGTACTTC
.,TRBV3-1,many,TRBJ1-2,13,CASSQLGQDGYTF,TGTGCCAGCAGCCAATTGGGGCAGGATGGCTACACCTTC
.,TRBV28,many,TRBJ2-3,18,CASSPPFLSPRGTDTQYF,TGTGCCAGCAGTCCCCCCTTTCTGTCCCCGCGGGGCACAGATACGCAGTATTTT
.,TRBV7-8,many,TRBJ1-3,14,CASSRADSGNTIYF,TGTGCCAGCAGCCGTGCGGATAGCGGAAACACCATATATTTT
.,TRBV25-1,.,TRBJ1-4,12,CASSEWGGSLFF,TGTGCCAGCAGTGAATGGGGGGGCTCACTGTTTTTT
.,TRBV28,many,TRBJ1-2,14,CASSFSGQNYGYTF,TGTGCCAGCAGTTTCAGTGGACAGAACTATGGCTACACCTTC
.,TRBV6-2/TRBV6-3,few,TRBJ2-1,15,CASSESGVSYNEQFF,TGTGCCAGCAGTGAATCGGGAGTTTCCTACAATGAGCAGTTCTTC
TRBD1,TRBV7-3,few,TRBJ1-6,17,CASSLIGLGQGRSPLHF,TGTGCCAGCAGCTTAATTGGCCTGGGACAGGGGAGATCACCCCTCCACTTT
TRBD1,TRBV30,.,TRBJ1-5,14,CAWSEGQGNQPQHF,TGTGCCTGGAGTGAGGGACAGGGCAATCAGCCCCAGCATTTT
.,TRBV12-3/TRBV12-4,.,TRBJ2-1,16,CASSLFPTGLYNEQFF,TGTGCCAGCAGTTTATTCCCCACAGGATTATACAATGAGCAGTTCTTC
.,TRBV28,many,TRBJ2-7,14,CASSLPTGYHEQYF,TGTGCCAGCAGTTTACCCACAGGGTACCACGAGCAGTACTTC
.,TRBV27,.,TRBJ2-7,13,CAGSLSGPGEQYF,TGTGCCGGCAGTTTATCGGGTCCTGGGGAGCAGTACTTC
TRBD2,TRBV29-1,many,TRBJ2-1,12,CSVGTSGALQFF,TGCAGCGTTGGGACTAGCGGGGCCCTGCAGTTCTTC
.,TRBV7-9,many,TRBJ1-1,12,CASSLEIGEAFF,TGTGCCAGCAGCTTAGAGATCGGTGAAGCTTTCTTT
.,TRBV25-1,many,TRBJ1-2,12,CATAGNGVHYTF,TGTGCCACCGCGGGTAACGGGGTGCACTACACCTTC
.,TRBV2,few,TRBJ1-6,14,CASSGDSDNSPLHF,TGTGCCAGCAGTGGAGACTCGGATAATTCACCCCTCCACTTT
.,TRBV7-9,many,TRBJ1-5,14,CASSSPGRDQPQHF,TGTGCCAGCAGCTCTCCGGGACGCGATCAGCCCCAGCATTTT
.,TRBV10-3,few,TRBJ2-1,12,CAISGTFNEQFF,TGTGCCATCAGCGGGACCTTCAATGAGCAGTTCTTC
TRBD1,TRBV7-3,many,TRBJ1-6,14,CASSPTGVGSPLHF,TGTGCCAGCAGCCCGACAGGGGTTGGTTCACCCCTCCACTTT
.,TRBV7-9,many,TRBJ2-5,15,CASSLRVRIPETQYF,TGTGCCAGCAGCTTACGGGTGCGGATACCAGAGACCCAGTACTTC
.,TRBV14,many,TRBJ2-1,13,CASSPGLPNEQFF,TGTGCCAGCAGCCCCGGACTCCCCAATGAGCAGTTCTTC
.,TRBV11-2,many,TRBJ2-3,15,CASSLFWSDTDTQYF,TGTGCCAGCAGCTTATTCTGGAGTGACACAGATACGCAGTATTTT